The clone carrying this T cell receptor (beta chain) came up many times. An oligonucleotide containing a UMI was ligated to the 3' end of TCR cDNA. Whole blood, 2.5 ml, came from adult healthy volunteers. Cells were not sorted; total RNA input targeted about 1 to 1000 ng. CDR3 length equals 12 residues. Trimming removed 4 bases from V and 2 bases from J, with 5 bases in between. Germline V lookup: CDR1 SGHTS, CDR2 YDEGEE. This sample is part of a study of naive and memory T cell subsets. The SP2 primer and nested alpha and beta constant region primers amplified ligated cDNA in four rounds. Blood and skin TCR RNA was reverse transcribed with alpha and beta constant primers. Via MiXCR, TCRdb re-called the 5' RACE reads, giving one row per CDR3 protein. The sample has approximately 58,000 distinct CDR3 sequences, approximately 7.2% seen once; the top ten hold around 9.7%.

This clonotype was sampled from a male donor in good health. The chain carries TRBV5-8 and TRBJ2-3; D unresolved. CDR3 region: CASSHDTDTQYF. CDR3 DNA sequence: TGTGCCAGCAGCCACGACACAGATACGCAGTATTTT. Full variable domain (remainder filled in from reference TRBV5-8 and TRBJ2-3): EAGVTQSPTHLIKTRGQQATLRCSPISGHTSVYWYQQALGLGLQFLLWYDEGEERNRGNFPPRFSGRQFPNYSSELNVNALELEDSALYLCASSHDTDTQYFGPGTRLTVL.